These T cell receptor beta chains were read from a single sample in a study of tumor T cells in aggressive B-cell lymphoma. Using immunoSEQ multiplex PCR, the repertoire was profiled, and TCRdb retains in-frame clones only, with some absent. This table has roughly 3,000 clones, 85% to 90% appearing once. The sample comprised tumor tissue. These receptors all stem from an adult with diffuse large B cell lymphoma. CDR3s include the opening cysteine and the closing phenylalanine or tryptophan.

j_call | v_call | cdr3_aa
TRBJ2-7 | TRBV29-1 | CSVGGQGAIYEQYF
TRBJ1-1 | TRBV6-1 | CASSPRQGNTEAFF
TRBJ2-2 | TRBV11-3 | CASSPWGAGELFF
TRBJ2-1 | TRBV6-5 | CASRSSGHSYNEQFF
TRBJ2-7 | TRBV27 | CASSLVPGLTYEQYF
TRBJ2-2 | TRBV2 | CASIRDRANTGELFF
TRBJ2-7 | TRBV5-1 | CASSPGQGIAYEQYF
TRBJ2-7 | TRBV28 | CASSSNRGDEQYF
TRBJ2-5 | TRBV12-5 | CASGPTGVGRETQYF
TRBJ1-5 | TRBV18 | CASSPLGTGNQPQHF
TRBJ1-1 | TRBV5-1 | CARSLDFAEAFF
TRBJ1-1 | TRBV4-2 | CASSQAGSIENTEAFF
TRBJ2-7 | TRBV19 | CATGRQGTYEQYF
TRBJ2-7 | TRBV18 | CASSPWTGTGGNEQYF
TRBJ1-2 | TRBV5-1 | CASQGQAVDGYTF
TRBJ1-1 | TRBV18 | CASSRTGNTEAFF